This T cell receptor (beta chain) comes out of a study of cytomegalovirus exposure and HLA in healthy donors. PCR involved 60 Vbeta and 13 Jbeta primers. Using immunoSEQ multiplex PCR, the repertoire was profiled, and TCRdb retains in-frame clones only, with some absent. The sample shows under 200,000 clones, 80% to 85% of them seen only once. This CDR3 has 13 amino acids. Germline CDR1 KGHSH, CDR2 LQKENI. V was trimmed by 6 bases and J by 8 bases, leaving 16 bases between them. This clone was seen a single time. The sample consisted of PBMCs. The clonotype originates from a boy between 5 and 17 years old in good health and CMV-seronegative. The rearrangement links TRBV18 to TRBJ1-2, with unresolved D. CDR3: CASSPRERLGYTF. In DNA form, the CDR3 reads TGTGCCAGCTCCCCCCGGGAGCGGCTGGGCTACACCTTC.